This TCR beta chain originates from a study of T cells in Graves' hyperthyroidism and ophthalmopathy. General study points: Ophthalmopathy was distinguished from stable hyperthyroidism by 13 V-J signatures.

V was pared by 3 bases and J by 1 base, with 8 bases of the junction left unmatched. The CDR3 covers 16 residues. Germline CDR1 MNHEY, CDR2 SVGEGT. Diagnosing involved the use of clinical symptoms, serum thyroxine and TRAb, thyroid ultrasound and orbital computed tomography. The authors obtained PBMCs from over 7.5 ml of fresh peripheral blood. From RNA transcripts, TCR beta CDR3 regions were amplified. HTBI primers were the set used in a first-round RT-PCR of the TCR CDR3. MiXCR, applied by TCRdb to the multiplex PCR reads, yields one record per CDR3 protein. The table has some 560,000 distinct CDR3 sequences, 15% to 19% seen once. On this clonotype itself: What it binds is unknown. A much larger clone differs by one base, so this may be a read error.

The source material was blood. The source of this sequence is a woman in her twenties or thirties with Graves' hyperthyroidism. This sequence joins TRBV6-2 or TRBV6-3 and TRBJ2-7; the match to TRBD2 covers 8 bases. CDR3 in amino acids: CASSYGREEGSYEQYF. Written as DNA, the CDR3 is TGTGCCAGCAGTTATGGGCGGGAGGAGGGGTCCTACGAGCAGTACTTC.